The clone carrying this T cell receptor beta chain was detected many times. The target antigen is unknown. In germline, CDR1 is KGHDR, CDR2 SFDVKD. The CDR3 contains 14 residues. J gave up 5 bases and V 6 bases, and 4 bases lay outside the gene matches. This sample stems from a study of T-cell reconstitution after alpha-beta-depleted transplantation in children. General study points: T cells produced anew were the main source of T-cell counts and diversity one year after transplant. Surviving recipient cells, namely T cells and thymic progenitors, were the source of high day-60 TCRbeta diversity in some patients.

During its preparation, the TCRbeta library received unique molecular identifiers. TCRdb reanalysed the PCR reads using MiXCR and keeps one entry per CDR3 protein. The repertoire holds some 300,000 distinct CDR3 sequences, with approximately 7.3% as singletons. V gene TRBV24-1 combines with J gene TRBJ2-3; 10 bases map to TRBD1. The clonotype originates from a female patient between 2 and 15 years old who had a stem cell transplant for Fanconi anemia, so the T cells may come from the graft donor. Source: peripheral blood, taken 360 days after TCRalphabeta/CD19-depleted stem cell transplant. CDR3 sequence: CATSTTGGEDTQYF. In nucleotides, the CDR3 is TGTGCCACCAGTACGACAGGGGGCGAAGATACGCAGTATTTT.